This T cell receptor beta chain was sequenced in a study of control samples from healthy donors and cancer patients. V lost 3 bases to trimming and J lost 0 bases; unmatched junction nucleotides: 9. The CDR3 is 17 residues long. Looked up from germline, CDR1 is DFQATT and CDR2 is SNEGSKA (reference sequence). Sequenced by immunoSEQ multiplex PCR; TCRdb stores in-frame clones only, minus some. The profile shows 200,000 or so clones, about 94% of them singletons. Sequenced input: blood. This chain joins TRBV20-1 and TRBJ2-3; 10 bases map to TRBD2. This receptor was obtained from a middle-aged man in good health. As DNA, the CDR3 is TGCAGTGCTAGTAGTAGCGGGGGGCCGACTAGCACAGATACGCAGTATTTT. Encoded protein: CSASSSGGPTSTDTQYF.